This T cell receptor (beta chain) comes out of a study of shared clonotypes between healthy human individuals (dated by TCRdb to about 2020). About the full investigation: Two women and three men aged 18 to 49 years were included in the cohort. Different laboratories and diverse techniques were used to prepare libraries and sequence TCR repertoires, to increase sequencing depth and limit assay-specific biases. To estimate repertoire size and how much clonotype sharing occurs between individuals, the study deeply sequenced the blood TCR repertoires of a handful of healthy adults. Between about 0.85 and 9.5 billion PBMCs per donor were obtained by leukapheresis. Per donor, three plates each were used for CD4 naive and CD4 memory, two for CD8 naive, and one for CD8 memory. Paper-wide results and their limitations: Compared with non-shared clonotypes, the clonotypes found in all four sorted-subset donors had higher generation probabilities. Incomplete sequencing was indicated by rarefaction of sorted-subset datasets, despite the large sequencing depth. Naive subsets generally had larger estimated clonotype richness than memory subsets did. Pairwise subsampling indicated that sequencing depth was expected to affect the degree of clonotype sharing among donors. Sampling was limited to blood, and TCR repertoires in tissue likely differ from TCR repertoires in blood. Approximately 5% of naive CD4, 3% to 3.5% of naive CD8, 2.3% of memory CD4, and approximately 0.39% of memory CD8 clonotypes were shared across four donors. The small number of donors limited the genetic and exposure-history diversity represented.

TCR CDR3 regions were amplified from genomic DNA by multiplex PCR using the deep immunoSEQ assay. For each cell subset, the extracted genomic DNA was distributed evenly across all wells of several immunoSEQ 96-well plates, and each plate served as one replicate. Each replicate PCR for sorted subsets received approximately 220 ng genomic DNA, equal to tens of thousands of T cell genomes. The purified libraries were quantified using a Qubit 3.0 fluorometer, sized with a Bioanalyzer 2100, and then quantified again using the KAPA Library Quantification kit. Each immunoSEQ 96-well plate was sequenced on its own single-read 150-cycle Illumina NextSeq 550 flow cell. Turning to the authors' computational methods: Because the immunoSEQ output held only junctional sequences and lacked quality scores, the filtering could not match the filtering applied to full-length reads. Sequences were annotated with PyIR, a Python wrapper for IgBLAST v1.9, using IMGT germline references to assign V/J genes and CDR3. Any read was removed if the V/J assignment was weak (E-value above 1e-6), the CDR3 was missing, or the read contained stop codons, out-of-frame junctions, or ambiguous translated residues. V3J clonotypes were defined as sequences sharing an identical inferred V gene, J gene, and CDR3 amino acid sequence. Percentage overlap between repertoires was calculated by dividing the number of shared unique clonotypes by the size of the smaller repertoire. Richness of each repertoire was evaluated using RTK rarefaction, the Chao1 estimator, and Recon v2.1 estimates of unobserved clonotypes. OLGA was used to compute generation probabilities for all TCRbeta clonotypes that the gDNA method yielded from a few donors. In its TCRdb copy, this immuneACCESS table keeps in-frame sequences only and misses some clones. Where compared with another copy, unresolved V genes explain less than half of these, and the others have no known cause. V, J and clone size reflect that table, while D and trimming were determined from the DNA. The sample yields under 2,500,000 clones; about 94% were counted once. The top ten constitute roughly 0.13% of the sample.

Points on this clone: The specificity of this receptor is unknown. Within one base of it there is no much larger clone, and no base qualities were kept.

Sequences LNHDA (CDR1) and SQIVND (CDR2) are obtained from the germline V gene (reference sequence). V gives up 7 bases and J gives up 7 bases, and the segment between their germline ends measures 13 bases. Spanning cysteine to phenylalanine, the CDR3 consists of 13 amino acids. The sequence is cut down to CDR3 DNA, 39 bases in frame from base 1. The donors were healthy, HIV-negative adults with no recently reported acute infections or vaccinations. Only Caucasian adults living in Nashville, Tennessee, USA were represented among the donors. CD4+ T cells were enriched through magnetic negative selection, after which naive cells were positively selected on CD45RA and the remaining negative fraction served as the memory subset. Blood was obtained by leukapheresis, after which PBMCs were separated by Ficoll-Histopaque density gradient centrifugation and cryopreserved in liquid nitrogen vapor phase. Analytical flow cytometry was used to check the purity and quantity of each magnetically sorted T cell population. Each sorted fraction had its genomic DNA isolated and then quantified by UV absorbance on a Nanodrop 2000c.

The sample comprised naive CD4+ T cells sorted from blood. What this sample's cell subset or site label stands for: CD45RA+ positively selected. The sequence links TRBV19 to TRBJ2-2; the D gene identity is not certain. This sequence originates from a man between 18 and 29 years old in good health. The nucleotide sequence reads as follows: TGTGCCAGTATGGAACGCTGGGGCGGGGAGCTGTTTTTT. This gives the protein CASMERWGGELFF.